This entry is about one T cell receptor (beta chain). The authors' processing: Cell counts per sample came from amplifying reference gene primers. Clones were sequenced by immunoSEQ multiplex PCR, and TCRdb holds only the in-frame ones, with some missing. That table is the source of V, J and clone size, and D and trimming were worked out from the DNA. The top ten hold about 2.5% of the sample, which has 160,000 or so clones, more than 75% seen once. The data originate from a study of blood T cell repertoires in COVID-19. For the study at large: Spain, Italy and the United States supplied samples that represented acute and convalescent COVID-19.

Specimen: peripheral blood. The sequence derives from a man younger than 35 with acute or convalescent COVID-19.

CDR3 nucleotide sequence: TGTGCCAGCAGACCGGGACAGGCTAACAATCAGCCCCAGCATTTT. Its translation is CASRPGQANNQPQHF. The rearrangement links TRBV2 to TRBJ1-5; 8 bases are shared with TRBD1. This CDR3 is built from 15 residues. The V segment lost 6 bases and the J segment 3 bases; nucleotides outside the gene matches: 7. Looked up from germline, CDR1 is SNHLY and CDR2 is FYNNEI.